Listed below are T cell receptor beta chains from one sample, sequenced in a study of blood T cell repertoires in COVID-19. Method: immunoSEQ multiplex PCR; TCRdb's copy keeps in-frame clones and lacks some. The table includes some 190,000 clones, roughly 91% detected once. Sequencing was done on a sample of peripheral blood. These receptors were collected from a human donor in a cohort sampled during active COVID-19. Each CDR3 is given without its conserved first and last residue. D genes are given only for firm matches.

TRBD1	TRBV6-5	TRBJ1-5	ASSRDSDQPQH
-	TRBV7-9	TRBJ2-1	ASSYRELRQF
-	TRBV29-1	TRBJ2-3	SVDAAHPGTQY
-	TRBV7-2	TRBJ2-3	ASSLAGAGYTDTQY
-	TRBV7-8	TRBJ2-5	ASRYRLEETQY
-	TRBV2	TRBJ2-2	ASSVWGANTGELF
TRBD2	TRBV2	TRBJ2-5	ASSAIAGGETQY
TRBD2	TRBV19	TRBJ2-7	ASSLLAKSSYEQY
-	TRBV2	TRBJ1-5	ASSAGAGNQPQH
TRBD2	TRBV5-1	TRBJ2-5	ASSLGGTSVSDTQY
TRBD2	TRBV4-3	TRBJ2-1	ASSQGTSGMGNEQF
-	TRBV19	TRBJ1-4	ASSIGTGYEKLF
TRBD1	TRBV6-6	TRBJ1-4	ASSSGGLGEKLF
-	TRBV30	TRBJ1-1	AWSVAGNEAF
-	TRBV29-1	TRBJ1-3	SVEPASSGNTIY
TRBD1	TRBV3-1/TRBV3-2	TRBJ1-1	ASSPSTGGQGAF
-	TRBV7-9	TRBJ1-1	ASSGRTDNTEAF
-	TRBV12-3/TRBV12-4	TRBJ2-1	ASSLGSEQF
-	TRBV20-1	TRBJ2-5	SASSPEETQY
TRBD1	TRBV7-2	TRBJ1-1	ASSIQGLNTEAF
TRBD2	TRBV28	TRBJ2-1	ASTPSGGSKSEQF
TRBD2	TRBV24-1	TRBJ2-2	AADSGMEGGELF
-	TRBV7-8	TRBJ2-7	ASSPRTAAYEQY
TRBD1	TRBV3-1/TRBV3-2	TRBJ2-3	ASSLRGTGPDTQY
TRBD2	TRBV5-1	TRBJ2-6	ASSHGTSGGATGANVLT
TRBD2	TRBV9	TRBJ2-5	ASSETSGGAWETQY
-	TRBV19	TRBJ1-2	ASSIDPVYGYT
TRBD2	TRBV7-2	TRBJ2-5	ASSLALAGGVETQY
-	TRBV3-1/TRBV3-2	TRBJ2-1	ASSQEGSRGNEQF
-	TRBV5-1	TRBJ2-5	ASSPVRGIRDPQETQY
TRBD1	TRBV5-1	TRBJ2-3	ASSARTGGTDTQY
-	TRBV3-1/TRBV3-2	TRBJ1-3	ASNGGASGNTIY
TRBD1	TRBV24-1	TRBJ2-3	AAGSIRTGETDTQY
-	TRBV12-3/TRBV12-4	TRBJ2-3	ASRGTVDTQY
-	TRBV6-2/TRBV6-3	TRBJ1-5	ASSHKGSNQPQH
-	TRBV28	TRBJ2-7	ASSRGGDGYEQY
TRBD1	TRBV4-3	TRBJ2-7	ASSIDRGSSYEQY
TRBD2	TRBV15	TRBJ2-7	ATSRDSGGYEQY
-	TRBV19	TRBJ1-4	ASGNPDIPKKLF
TRBD1	TRBV5-4	TRBJ1-2	ASSSNRGRGGYT
-	TRBV6-5	TRBJ1-1	ATLTGNTEAF
-	TRBV27	TRBJ1-1	ASSFRNLNTEAF
TRBD2	TRBV28	TRBJ2-2	ASSSDQWGTSSPGELF
-	TRBV4-2	TRBJ1-1	ASSQAGATEAF
TRBD2	TRBV7-2	TRBJ2-7	ASSARPGTSGSYEQY
TRBD1	TRBV30	TRBJ1-6	AWEDRANSPLH
TRBD1	TRBV4-2	TRBJ2-7	ASSQDAGGAEQY
-	TRBV2	TRBJ1-5	ASSYLPTQPQH
TRBD2	TRBV7-9	TRBJ2-3	ASSSTSGRSDTQY
TRBD1	TRBV18	TRBJ1-6	ASSPDRGNSPLH